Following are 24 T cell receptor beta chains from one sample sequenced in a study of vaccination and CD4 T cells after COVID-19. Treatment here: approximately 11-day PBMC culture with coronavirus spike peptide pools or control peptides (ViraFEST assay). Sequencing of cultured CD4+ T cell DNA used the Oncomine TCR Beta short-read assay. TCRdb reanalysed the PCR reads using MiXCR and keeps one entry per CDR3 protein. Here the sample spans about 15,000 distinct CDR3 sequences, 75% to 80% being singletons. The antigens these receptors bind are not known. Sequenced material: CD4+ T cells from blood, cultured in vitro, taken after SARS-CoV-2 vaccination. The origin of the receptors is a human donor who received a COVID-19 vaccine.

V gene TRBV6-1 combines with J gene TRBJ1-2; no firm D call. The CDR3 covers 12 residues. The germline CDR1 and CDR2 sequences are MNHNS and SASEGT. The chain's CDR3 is CKIGREHYGYTF. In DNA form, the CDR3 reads TGTAAAATAGGGCGGGAACACTATGGCTACACCTTC.

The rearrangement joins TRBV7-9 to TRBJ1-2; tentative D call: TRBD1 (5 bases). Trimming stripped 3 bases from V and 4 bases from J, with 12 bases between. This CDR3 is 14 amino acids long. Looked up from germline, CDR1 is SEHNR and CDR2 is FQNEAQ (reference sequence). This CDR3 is CASSFSGAGYGYTF. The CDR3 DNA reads TGTGCCAGCAGCTTTTCTGGGGCAGGCTATGGCTACACCTTC.

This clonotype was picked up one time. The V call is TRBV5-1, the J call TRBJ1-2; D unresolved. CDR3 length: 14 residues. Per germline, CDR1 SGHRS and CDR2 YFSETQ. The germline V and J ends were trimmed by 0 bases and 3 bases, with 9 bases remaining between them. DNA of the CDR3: TGCGCCAGCAGCTTGGGGTTACGGGACTATGGCTACACCTTC. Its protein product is CASSLGLRDYGYTF.

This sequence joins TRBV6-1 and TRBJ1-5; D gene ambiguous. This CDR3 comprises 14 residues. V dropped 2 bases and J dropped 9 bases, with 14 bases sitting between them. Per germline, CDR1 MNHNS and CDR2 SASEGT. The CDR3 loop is CASSEPGPWVPQHF. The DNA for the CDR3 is TGTGCCAGCAGTGAACCCGGGCCCTGGGTGCCCCAGCATTTT.

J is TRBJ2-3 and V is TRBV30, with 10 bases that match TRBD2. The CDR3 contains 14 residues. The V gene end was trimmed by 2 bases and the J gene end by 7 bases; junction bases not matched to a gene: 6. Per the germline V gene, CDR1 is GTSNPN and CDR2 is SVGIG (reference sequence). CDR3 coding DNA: TGTGCCTGGAGTCCCGGGACTAGCGCACATACGCAGTATTTT. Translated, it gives CAWSPGTSAHTQYF.

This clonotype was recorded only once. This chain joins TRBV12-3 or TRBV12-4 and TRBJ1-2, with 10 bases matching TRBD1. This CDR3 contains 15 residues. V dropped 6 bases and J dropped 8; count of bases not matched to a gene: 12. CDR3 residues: CASSLRGQGSGGYTF. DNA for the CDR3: TGTGCCAGCAGCCTGAGGGGACAGGGGAGCGGGGGCTACACCTTC.

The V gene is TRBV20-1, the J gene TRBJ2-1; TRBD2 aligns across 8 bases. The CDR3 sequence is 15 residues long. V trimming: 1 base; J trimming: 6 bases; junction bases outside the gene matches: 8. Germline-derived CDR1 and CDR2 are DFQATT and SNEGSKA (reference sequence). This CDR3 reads CSARGSGGFANEQFF. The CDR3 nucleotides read TGCAGTGCTAGAGGAAGCGGGGGCTTCGCCAATGAGCAGTTCTTC.

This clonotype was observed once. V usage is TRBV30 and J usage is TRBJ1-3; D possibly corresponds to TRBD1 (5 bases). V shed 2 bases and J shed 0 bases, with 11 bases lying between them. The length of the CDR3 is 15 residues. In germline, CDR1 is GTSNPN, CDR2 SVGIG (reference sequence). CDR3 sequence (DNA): TGTGCCTGGAGTTCGGGAGGGGCCTCTGGAAACACCATATATTTT. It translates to CAWSSGGASGNTIYF.

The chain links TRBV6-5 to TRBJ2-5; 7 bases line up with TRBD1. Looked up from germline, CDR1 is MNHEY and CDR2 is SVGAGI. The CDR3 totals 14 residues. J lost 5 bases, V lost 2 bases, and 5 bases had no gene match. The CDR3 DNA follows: TGTGCCAGCAGTTACGGCCAGGGGGACGAGACCCAGTACTTC. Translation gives CASSYGQGDETQYF.

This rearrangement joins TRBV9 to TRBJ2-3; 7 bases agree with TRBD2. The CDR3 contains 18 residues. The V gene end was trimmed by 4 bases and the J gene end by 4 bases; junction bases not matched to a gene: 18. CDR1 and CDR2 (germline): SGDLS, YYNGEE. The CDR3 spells CASSPLPLAGRSSDTQYF. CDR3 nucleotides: TGTGCCAGCAGCCCGCTCCCTTTAGCGGGTCGCTCTTCAGATACGCAGTATTTT.

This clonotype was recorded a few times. For the CDR3, the DNA is TGCGCCAGCAGCTTGGATTTTCACGGGGGAATTGAAGAGACCCAGTACTTC. It specifies CASSLDFHGGIEETQYF. The chain combines TRBV5-1 with TRBJ2-5, with a weak D call TRBD2 (6 bases). From germline, CDR1 is SGHRS and CDR2 YFSETQ. V was shortened by 0 bases and J by 3 bases, with 18 bases between the two germline ends. This CDR3 spans 17 amino acids.

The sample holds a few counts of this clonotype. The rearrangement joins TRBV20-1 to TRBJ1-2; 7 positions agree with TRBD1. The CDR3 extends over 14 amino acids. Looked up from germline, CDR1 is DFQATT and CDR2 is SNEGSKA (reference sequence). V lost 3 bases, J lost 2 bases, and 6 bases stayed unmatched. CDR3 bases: TGCAGTGCTAGGGGGACAGAGAACAACTATGGCTACACCTTC. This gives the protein CSARGTENNYGYTF.

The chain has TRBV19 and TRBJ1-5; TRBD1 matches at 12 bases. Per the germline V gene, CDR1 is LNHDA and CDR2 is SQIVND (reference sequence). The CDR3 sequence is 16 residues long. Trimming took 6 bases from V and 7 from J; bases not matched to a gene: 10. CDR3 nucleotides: TGTGCCAGTAGGGGACAGGGGGCGATTTACTTCCAGCCCCAGCATTTT. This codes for CASRGQGAIYFQPQHF.

The CDR3 nucleotides read TGTGCCAGCAGTTCCCCATCGGGGAGGGGCGAAGGTGGCTACACCTTC. This sequence encodes CASSSPSGRGEGGYTF. This sequence joins TRBV27 and TRBJ1-2, with D possibly TRBD1 on 5 matching bases. The CDR3 runs to 16 residues. Germline assignment: CDR1 MNHEY and CDR2 SMNVEV (reference sequence). V was shortened by 4 bases and J by 7 bases, with 22 bases between the two germline ends.

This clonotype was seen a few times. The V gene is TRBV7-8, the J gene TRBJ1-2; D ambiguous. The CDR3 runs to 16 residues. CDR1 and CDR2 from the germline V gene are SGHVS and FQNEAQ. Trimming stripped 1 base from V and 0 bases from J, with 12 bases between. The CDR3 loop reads CASSLVAGPTNYGYTF. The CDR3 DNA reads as TGTGCCAGCAGCTTAGTTGCAGGTCCCACTAACTATGGCTACACCTTC.

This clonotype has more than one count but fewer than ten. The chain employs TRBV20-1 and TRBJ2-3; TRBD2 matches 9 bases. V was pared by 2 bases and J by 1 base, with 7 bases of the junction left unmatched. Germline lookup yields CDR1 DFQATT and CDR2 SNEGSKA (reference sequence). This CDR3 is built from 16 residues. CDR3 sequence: CSARFSGGPGTDTQYF. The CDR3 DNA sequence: TGCAGTGCTAGATTTAGCGGGGGCCCGGGCACAGATACGCAGTATTTT.

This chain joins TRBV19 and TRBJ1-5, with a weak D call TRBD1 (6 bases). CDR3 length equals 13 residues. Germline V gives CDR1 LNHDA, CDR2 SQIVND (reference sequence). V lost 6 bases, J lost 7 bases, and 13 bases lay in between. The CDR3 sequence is CASSPQGRQPQHF. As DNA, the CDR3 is TGTGCCAGTAGCCCACAGGGTAGGCAGCCCCAGCATTTT.

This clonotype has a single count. The CDR3 DNA reads as TGTGCCAGCAGCTCCCAAAGAACAGGATCTGGAAACACCATATATTTT. It translates to CASSSQRTGSGNTIYF. The chain recombines TRBV12-3 or TRBV12-4 with TRBJ1-3; D perhaps matches TRBD1 (5 bases). Trimming took off 6 bases at V and 1 base at J, with 16 bases between the two ends. The CDR3 loop spans 16 amino acids.

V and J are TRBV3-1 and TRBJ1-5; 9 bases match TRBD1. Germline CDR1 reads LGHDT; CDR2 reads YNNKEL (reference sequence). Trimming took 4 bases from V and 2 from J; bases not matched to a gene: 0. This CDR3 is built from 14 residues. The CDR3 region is CASSRTGGNQPQHF. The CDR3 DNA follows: TGTGCCAGCAGCCGGACAGGGGGCAATCAGCCCCAGCATTTT.

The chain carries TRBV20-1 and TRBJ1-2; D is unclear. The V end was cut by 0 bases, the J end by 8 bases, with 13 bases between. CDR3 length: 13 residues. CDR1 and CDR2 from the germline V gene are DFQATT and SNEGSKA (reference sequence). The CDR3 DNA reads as TGCAGTGCTAGAGATTCAGTGGGAGGCGGCTACACCTTC. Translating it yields CSARDSVGGGYTF.

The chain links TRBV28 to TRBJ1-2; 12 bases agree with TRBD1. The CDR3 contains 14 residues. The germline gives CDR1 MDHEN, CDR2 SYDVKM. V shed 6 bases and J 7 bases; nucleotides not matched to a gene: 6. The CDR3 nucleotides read TGTGCCAGCAGGTACCGGGACAGGGGGCTTGGCTACACCTTC. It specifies CASRYRDRGLGYTF.

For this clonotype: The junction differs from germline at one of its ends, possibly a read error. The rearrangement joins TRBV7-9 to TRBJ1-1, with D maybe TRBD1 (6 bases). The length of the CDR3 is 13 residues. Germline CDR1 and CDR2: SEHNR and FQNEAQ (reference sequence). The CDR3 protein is CASSLTGNTEAFF. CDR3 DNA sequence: TGCGCCAGCAGCCTGACAGGGAACACTGAAGCTTTCTTT.

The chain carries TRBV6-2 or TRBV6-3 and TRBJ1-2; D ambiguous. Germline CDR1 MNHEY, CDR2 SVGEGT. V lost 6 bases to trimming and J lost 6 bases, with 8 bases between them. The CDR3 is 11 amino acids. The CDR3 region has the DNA TGTGCCAGCAGCAGACTAGATGGCTACACCTTC. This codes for CASSRLDGYTF.

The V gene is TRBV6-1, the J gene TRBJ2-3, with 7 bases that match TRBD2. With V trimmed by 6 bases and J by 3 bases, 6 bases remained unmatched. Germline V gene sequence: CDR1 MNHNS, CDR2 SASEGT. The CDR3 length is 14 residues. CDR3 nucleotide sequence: TGTGCCAGCAGCACTAGCGTAGGGACAGATACGCAGTATTTT. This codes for CASSTSVGTDTQYF.